The 21 T cell receptor beta chains in this list originate from one sample, sequenced in a study of Ad26.COV2.S vaccination and SARS-CoV-2 variants. Data came from immunoSEQ multiplex PCR; TCRdb stores just in-frame clones and leaves some out. The sample holds around 170,000 clones, roughly 89% seen once. Sample: peripheral blood, taken after recovery from COVID-19. The origin of the receptors is a human donor who had recovered from COVID-19.

The rearrangement links TRBV3-1 (or the pseudogene TRBV3-2) to TRBJ2-7; 8 nucleotides line up with TRBD1. V was clipped by 1 base and J by 7 bases; unmatched bases: 9. This CDR3 spans 15 amino acids. Germline V gene sequence: CDR1 LGHDT, CDR2 YNNKEL (reference sequence). CDR3 in amino acids: CASSQAGTGPLEQYF. CDR3 coding DNA: TGTGCCAGCAGCCAAGCTGGGACAGGACCTCTGGAGCAGTACTTC.

The V gene is TRBV25-1, the J gene TRBJ2-5, with 7 bases aligning to TRBD2. V gave up 7 bases and J gave up 1 base; unmatched junction bases: 12. Looked up from germline, CDR1 is MGHDK and CDR2 is SYGVNS. This CDR3 has 16 amino acids. CDR3 sequence (DNA): TGTGCCAGCACCGGAAATCCTCCGGGGGGCCAAGAGACCCAGTACTTC. It specifies CASTGNPPGGQETQYF.

V gene TRBV19 combines with J gene TRBJ1-1; TRBD1 agrees at 8 bases. Germline V gives CDR1 LNHDA, CDR2 SQIVND (reference sequence). V shed 7 bases and J 0 bases; nucleotides not matched to a gene: 13. The CDR3 is made up of 17 amino acids. The CDR3 nucleotides read TGTGCCAGTATCCGTCGAGGGACAGGACATATGAACACTGAAGCTTTCTTT. This codes for CASIRRGTGHMNTEAFF. The full variable domain, rest sourced from reference TRBV19 and TRBJ1-1, is DGGITQSPKYLFRKEGQNVTLSCEQNLNHDAMYWYRQDPGQGLRLIYYSQIVNDFQKGDIAEGYSVSREKKESFPLTVTSAQKNPTAFYLCASIRRGTGHMNTEAFFGQGTRLTVV.

The rearrangement uses TRBV20-1 and TRBJ2-5, with 8 bases matching TRBD1. CDR1 and CDR2 (germline): DFQATT, SNEGSKA (reference sequence). This CDR3 has 11 residues. Trimming took 8 bases from V and 3 from J; bases not matched to a gene: 2. CDR3 residues: CSWTGKETQYF. The CDR3 DNA reads as TGCAGTTGGACAGGGAAAGAGACCCAGTACTTC.

The V call is TRBV7-9, the J call TRBJ2-2; maybe TRBD2 (6 bases). CDR3 size: 13 residues. Germline CDR1 is SEHNR and CDR2 is FQNEAQ (reference sequence). V was shortened by 5 bases and J by 6 bases, with 10 bases between the two germline ends. CDR3 DNA sequence: TGTGCCAGCAGCCCCAGCGGGCCCGGGGAGCTGTTTTTT. Translating it yields CASSPSGPGELFF.

The chain carries TRBV19 and TRBJ2-1; D is uncertain. V was trimmed by 3 bases and J by 4 bases, leaving 13 bases between them. The CDR3 runs to 15 residues. The germline gives CDR1 LNHDA, CDR2 SQIVND (reference sequence). The CDR3 protein is CASSMVTAAYNEQFF. The CDR3 nucleotides are TGTGCCAGTAGTATGGTGACGGCGGCATACAATGAGCAGTTCTTC. Filled out from reference TRBV19 and TRBJ2-1, the complete variable domain reads DGGITQSPKYLFRKEGQNVTLSCEQNLNHDAMYWYRQDPGQGLRLIYYSQIVNDFQKGDIAEGYSVSREKKESFPLTVTSAQKNPTAFYLCASSMVTAAYNEQFFGPGTRLTVL.

The rearrangement joins TRBV5-4 to TRBJ2-1; 9 bases are a match to TRBD2. The V segment lost 0 bases and the J segment 4 bases; nucleotides outside the gene matches: 2. Looked up from germline, CDR1 is SGHNT and CDR2 is YYREEE (reference sequence). The CDR3 loop spans 15 amino acids. CDR3 in DNA: TGTGCCAGCAGCTTGGGACTAGCGGAATACAATGAGCAGTTCTTC. Protein sequence: CASSLGLAEYNEQFF.

As concerns this clone: One end of the junction does not line up with germline, which may come from a read error. The gene calls are TRBV18 and TRBJ2-7, with 12 bases identical to TRBD2. Germline V gene data show CDR1 as KGHSH and CDR2 as LQKENI. The CDR3 has 15 amino acids. CDR3 sequence reads: CASSLNGLAGSNSDF. The CDR3 nucleotides are TGTGCCAGCTCACTGAACGGACTAGCGGGGTCCAATAGCGACTTC.

This clone was found a few times. This rearrangement joins TRBV19 to TRBJ2-2, with TRBD1 identical over 9 bases. Germline CDR1 LNHDA, CDR2 SQIVND (reference sequence). The CDR3 consists of 15 residues. After removal of 9 bases from V and 6 bases from J, the junction contained 11 bases not matched to a gene. Here the CDR3 reads CASRQGVIVAGELFF. DNA for the CDR3: TGTGCCAGCAGACAGGGGGTAATTGTCGCCGGGGAGCTGTTTTTT.

The gene calls are TRBV6-1 and TRBJ2-5; D is possibly TRBD1 or TRBD2 (5 bases each). Germline CDR1 and CDR2: MNHNS and SASEGT. The CDR3 spans 16 residues. The V end was cut by 2 bases, the J end by 5 bases, with 18 bases between. The DNA for the CDR3 is TGTGCCAGCAGTGAATTGGTGGGGACCTTTCTGGAGACCCAGTACTTC. Protein: CASSELVGTFLETQYF.

The CDR3 protein is CASSLGGYTNQPQHF. The CDR3 DNA follows: TGTGCCAGCAGCTTAGGGGGTTACACCAATCAGCCCCAGCATTTT. The rearrangement joins TRBV5-6 to TRBJ1-5; TRBD1 might be the D (6 bases). CDR1 and CDR2 (germline): SGHDT, YYEEEE. V was trimmed by 2 bases and J by 3 bases, leaving 12 bases between them. This CDR3 region has 15 residues.

The CDR3 DNA reads TGTGCCAGTCCGAACACTGAAGCTTTCTTT. Translating gives CASPNTEAFF. V gene TRBV19 combines with J gene TRBJ1-1; D is uncertain. This CDR3 is 10 amino acids long. Trimming took 8 bases from V and 1 from J, leaving 2 bases between them. Per germline, CDR1 LNHDA and CDR2 SQIVND (reference sequence).

The chain carries TRBV28 and TRBJ2-5; 9 bases are a match to TRBD1. Trimming cost V 6 bases and J 1 base; bases outside gene matches: 9. This CDR3 is built from 16 residues. Germline V gene sequence: CDR1 MDHEN, CDR2 SYDVKM. CDR3 region: CASSLGQGGTQETQYF. The CDR3 DNA is TGTGCCAGCAGCCTGGGACAGGGAGGGACCCAAGAGACCCAGTACTTC.

The V and J genes are TRBV28 and TRBJ1-2; no clear D gene. Germline CDR1 and CDR2: MDHEN and SYDVKM. The V and J ends lost 8 bases and 1 base respectively, with 8 bases between them. CDR3 size: 12 residues. CDR3 protein: CASGSRNYGYTF. CDR3 DNA: TGTGCCAGCGGCAGCCGTAACTATGGCTACACCTTC.

The chain carries TRBV11-3 and TRBJ1-1; D not resolved. Trimming took 0 bases from V and 4 from J, leaving 9 bases between them. Germline lookup yields CDR1 SGHNT and CDR2 YENEEA. The CDR3 has 14 residues. The CDR3 coding sequence is TGTGCCAGCAGCTTAGATCCGCCGGGCACTGAAGCTTTCTTT. Amino acid sequence: CASSLDPPGTEAFF.

This clone came up a few times. The chain uses TRBV27 and TRBJ1-2; D call uncertain. CDR3 size: 12 residues. Between the trimmed V and J ends, which lost 8 bases and 8 bases, there was a span of 15 bases. The germline gives CDR1 MNHEY, CDR2 SMNVEV (reference sequence). CDR3 in amino acids: CASRQGNFGYTF. In nucleotides, the CDR3 is TGTGCCAGCCGACAAGGGAATTTCGGCTACACCTTC.

This clone was counted a few times. The J gene is TRBJ2-5, the V gene TRBV7-9, with 7 bases identical to TRBD2. The CDR3 is made up of 14 amino acids. The germline V gene encodes CDR1 SEHNR and CDR2 FQNEAQ (reference sequence). V was pared by 8 bases and J by 2 bases, with 8 bases of the junction left unmatched. CDR3 bases: TGTGCCAGCTCGGATGGGAGGGTTCAAGAGACCCAGTACTTC. It codes for CASSDGRVQETQYF.

By its share, this clone is medium-sized. This sample includes further DNA sequences coding for the same CDR3. CDR3 sequence reads: CASSLRAGSNTGELFF. CDR3 nucleotides: TGTGCCAGCAGCTTAAGAGCGGGGAGTAACACCGGGGAGCTGTTTTTT. This chain joins TRBV7-9 and TRBJ2-2; 7 bases are shared with TRBD2. Trimming at V came to 2 bases and at J to 2 bases, leaving 5 bases not matched to a gene. Germline lookup yields CDR1 SEHNR and CDR2 FQNEAQ (reference sequence). The CDR3 contains 16 residues.

The CDR3 loop is CASSLDSSLRSDEQYF. The CDR3 DNA reads TGTGCCAGCAGCTTGGACAGCTCCCTCCGGTCGGACGAGCAGTACTTC. The chain is built from TRBV7-3 and TRBJ2-7, with D possibly TRBD1 on 6 matching bases. The CDR3 has 16 residues. Germline-derived CDR1 and CDR2 are SGHTA and FQGTGA. V was trimmed by 3 bases and J by 5 bases, leaving 20 bases between them.

The chain joins TRBV4-1 to TRBJ2-7; possible D gene TRBD1, 6 bases. V lost 4 bases, J lost 2 bases, and 9 bases lay in between. The germline CDR1 and CDR2 sequences are MGHRA and YSYEKL. The CDR3 is 13 residues long. Written as DNA, the CDR3 is TGCGCCAGCAGCCCCGGACAGACCTACGAGCAGTACTTC. This translates into CASSPGQTYEQYF.

The chain joins TRBV7-8 to TRBJ1-2; 7 bases line up with TRBD1. The V gene end was trimmed by 6 bases and the J gene end by 4 bases; junction bases not matched to a gene: 5. Germline V gene sequence: CDR1 SGHVS, CDR2 FQNEAQ. The CDR3 covers 13 residues. The CDR3 region has the DNA TGTGCCAGCAGAAGAGCAGGGGGCTATGGCTACACCTTC. It encodes CASRRAGGYGYTF.